Each of the 21 T cell receptor beta chains below was sequenced from the same sample in a study of blood T cells in healthy people across ages. Together with a sample-barcoded 5' primer, a J-beta primer mix was included in a second PCR lasting roughly 7 to 11 cycles. TCRdb re-derived calls from the 5' RACE reads in MiXCR, one entry per CDR3 protein. The sample lists 1,300,000 or so distinct CDR3 sequences; 45% to 70% were seen once. Sequencing input: blood. These receptors came from a man aged 18 to 29 in good health.

V and J are TRBV10-3 and TRBJ1-1; 10 nucleotides line up with TRBD1. The length of the CDR3 is 13 residues. Germline V gene data show CDR1 as ENHRY and CDR2 as SYGVKD. The ends lost 11 bases at V and 0 bases at J; junction bases unmatched: 3. In DNA, the CDR3 is TGTGCCGTGGACAGGGGGTTGAACACTGAAGCTTTCTTT. Protein product: CAVDRGLNTEAFF.

The rearrangement uses TRBV20-1 and TRBJ2-1; TRBD1 might be the D (6 bases). The CDR3 totals 11 residues. Per germline, CDR1 DFQATT and CDR2 SNEGSKA (reference sequence). Deletions cut 6 bases from V and 7 bases from J, with 10 bases between. The CDR3 region is CSAIRGNEQFF. In DNA form, the CDR3 reads TGCAGTGCCATTAGGGGGAATGAGCAGTTCTTC.

The chain is built from TRBV10-3 and TRBJ2-7, with 10 bases fitting TRBD1. Trimming cost V 8 bases and J 5 bases; bases outside gene matches: 12. The CDR3 runs to 15 residues. The V gene's germline CDR1 is ENHRY and CDR2 SYGVKD. The CDR3 bases are TGTGCCATCCGAAGGAAGGGGACAGGGGTCCACGAGCAGTACTTC. Translating gives CAIRRKGTGVHEQYF.

This clonotype was seen a few times. This chain uses TRBV4-1 with TRBJ2-1; 12 bases fit TRBD2. This CDR3 has 18 residues. Germline CDR1 MGHRA, CDR2 YSYEKL. The trim removed 2 bases at V and 9 bases at J, leaving 14 bases unmatched. CDR3 in DNA: TGCGCCAGCAGCCAATTACCGACGACTAGCGGGAGTTTGATTGAGCAGTTCTTC. This translates into CASSQLPTTSGSLIEQFF.

The V call is TRBV12-3 or TRBV12-4, the J call TRBJ2-1; 9 nucleotides match TRBD1. This CDR3 region has 15 residues. Unmatched junction bases numbered 7, after V lost 3 bases and J lost 7 bases. DNA of the CDR3: TGTGCCAGCAGTTTCTGGGACAGGGTAGTAAATGAGCAGTTCTTC. It specifies CASSFWDRVVNEQFF.

The rearrangement joins TRBV4-1 to TRBJ2-5; D possibly matches TRBD1 or TRBD2 (5 bases each). The J call could be wrong; TRBJ2-7 is a better fit for the DNA end. The CDR3 covers 13 residues. Per the germline V gene, CDR1 is MGHRA and CDR2 is YSYEKL. The CDR3 protein is CASSLGVGDEQYF. CDR3 coding DNA: TGCGCCAGCAGCCTGGGGGTAGGGGACGAGCAGTACTTC.

There are a few counts of this clonotype. This sequence joins TRBV5-1 and TRBJ1-1; D unresolved. Looked up from germline, CDR1 is SGHRS and CDR2 is YFSETQ. There are 12 residues in the CDR3. V shed 8 bases and J shed 3 bases, with 11 bases lying between them. CDR3 in amino acids: CASTYDHTEAFF. CDR3 in DNA: TGCGCCAGTACCTACGACCACACTGAAGCTTTCTTT.

The CDR3 sequence is CASRTGGNEKLFF. The DNA for the CDR3 is TGTGCCAGCAGAACAGGGGGGAACGAAAAACTGTTTTTT. This rearrangement joins TRBV27 to TRBJ1-4, with 8 bases that match TRBD1. Unmatched junction bases numbered 5, after V lost 6 bases and J lost 8 bases. The CDR3 consists of 13 residues. Per the germline V gene, CDR1 is MNHEY and CDR2 is SMNVEV (reference sequence).

The chain employs TRBV3-1 and TRBJ1-4; D gene ambiguous. Germline CDR1 LGHDT, CDR2 YNNKEL (reference sequence). This CDR3 has 17 amino acids. V lost 1 base and J 0 bases, leaving 12 bases between the germline ends. This CDR3 reads CASSQVDGRATNEKLFF. The CDR3 DNA follows: TGTGCCAGCAGCCAAGTGGACGGGCGTGCAACTAATGAAAAACTGTTTTTT.

This rearrangement joins TRBV20-1 to TRBJ2-5; D is possibly TRBD1 (6 bases). V lost 0 bases and J 5 bases, leaving 19 bases between the germline ends. The CDR3 runs 16 residues. Germline lookup yields CDR1 DFQATT and CDR2 SNEGSKA (reference sequence). CDR3 bases: TGCAGTGCTAGAGAGGACAGAAGGGCCATGGTGGAGACCCAGTACTTC. Its translation: CSAREDRRAMVETQYF.

This clonotype has just a few counts. This chain connects TRBV4-3 to TRBJ1-2, with TRBD1 as a possible D gene (6 bases). This CDR3 comprises 14 residues. Germline assignment: CDR1 LGHNA and CDR2 YSLEER. V lost 1 base to trimming and J lost 8 bases, with 14 bases between them. Here the CDR3 reads CASSQAPLQGGYTF. For the CDR3, the DNA is TGCGCCAGCAGCCAAGCCCCATTACAGGGCGGCTACACCTTC.

The chain couples TRBV4-1 to TRBJ2-2; D call uncertain. Germline lookup yields CDR1 MGHRA and CDR2 YSYEKL. Trimming stripped 1 base from V and 5 bases from J, with 11 bases between. CDR3 length: 15 amino acids. CDR3 region: CASSQVALITGELFF. CDR3 sequence (DNA): TGCGCCAGCAGCCAAGTGGCCCTAATAACCGGGGAGCTGTTTTTT.

This clonotype appeared a few times. This chain joins TRBV4-1 and TRBJ1-2; D call uncertain. Germline CDR1 MGHRA, CDR2 YSYEKL. Trimming took 0 bases from V and 4 from J, leaving 9 bases between them. The length of the CDR3 is 14 residues. The CDR3 region has the DNA TGCGCCAGCAGCCAAGAACGGGGAAGCTATGGCTACACCTTC. Translation gives CASSQERGSYGYTF.

CDR3: CASSATPLASNEQFF. CDR3 DNA: TGTGCCAGCAGTGCCACGCCCTTAGCGAGCAATGAGCAGTTCTTC. The chain recombines TRBV27 with TRBJ2-1; D is possibly TRBD2 (5 bases). CDR1 and CDR2 (germline): MNHEY, SMNVEV (reference sequence). Trimming left V 5 bases short and J 6 bases short, with 17 bases between. The CDR3 spans 15 residues.

This clonotype was counted once. The genes are TRBV15 and TRBJ2-4; maybe TRBD2 (6 bases). The germline CDR1 and CDR2 sequences are LNHNV and YYDKDF (reference sequence). Trimming removed 0 bases from V and 13 bases from J, with 22 bases in between. The CDR3 spans 16 residues. The CDR3: CATSRDLGQVGGKQYF. In DNA, the CDR3 is TGTGCCACCAGCAGAGATCTGGGGCAGGTGGGAGGAAAGCAGTACTTC.

The CDR3 region has the DNA TGCAGTGCTGACTCCCGGGACAGGGGAGTTGGTGAGCAGTTCTTC. It translates to CSADSRDRGVGEQFF. V and J are TRBV20-1 and TRBJ2-1, with 10 bases aligning to TRBD1. This CDR3 contains 15 residues. Germline CDR1 and CDR2: DFQATT and SNEGSKA (reference sequence). The ends lost 5 bases at V and 9 bases at J; junction bases unmatched: 13.

This clonotype was recorded only once. The V and J genes are TRBV21-1 and TRBJ2-5; the table assigns TRBD1, which was not confirmed against the DNA. The DNA matches TRBJ2-7 better at its end, which makes the J call doubtful. TRBV21-1 is classified as a pseudogene. The CDR3 runs 16 residues. The CDR3 region has the DNA TGTGCCAGCAGCAGAGAGAGACAGGTACAGTTCTGCGAGCAGTACTTC. Protein product: CASSRERQVQFCEQYF.

The V and J genes are TRBV7-6 and TRBJ2-1; the match to TRBD2 covers 10 bases. Germline CDR1 reads SGHVS; CDR2 reads FNYEAQ. The CDR3 is made up of 17 amino acids. V trimming: 2 bases; J trimming: 5 bases; junction bases outside the gene matches: 9. The CDR3 bases are TGTGCCAGCAGCTTATATATCGCTAGCGGGAGAGACAATGAGCAGTTCTTC. Translated, it gives CASSLYIASGRDNEQFF.

This clonotype came up many times. The chain recombines TRBV6-2 or TRBV6-3 with TRBJ2-1; D is unresolved. Germline values: CDR1 MNHEY, CDR2 SVGEGT. Trimming pared 7 bases from V and 0 bases from J, leaving 1 base between. The CDR3 covers 11 residues. The CDR3: CASTSYNEQFF. As DNA, the CDR3 is TGTGCCAGCACCTCCTACAATGAGCAGTTCTTC.

The chain recombines TRBV20-1 with TRBJ2-4; D gene ambiguous. The end of the DNA is better explained by TRBJ2-7, so the J call may be wrong. CDR1 DFQATT and CDR2 SNEGSKA come from the germline V gene (reference sequence). CDR3 length: 12 amino acids. The CDR3 here is CSASPDSDEQYF. For the CDR3, the DNA is TGCAGTGCTAGCCCTGACTCGGACGAGCAGTACTTC.

V and J are TRBV20-1 and TRBJ2-1, with 7 nucleotides matching TRBD2. The V gene end was trimmed by 1 base and the J gene end by 4 bases; junction bases not matched to a gene: 10. CDR3 length: 16 residues. CDR1 is DFQATT and CDR2 is SNEGSKA in the germline V gene (reference sequence). The CDR3 is CSARVPWGGSYNEQFF. DNA for the CDR3: TGCAGTGCTAGAGTCCCGTGGGGCGGGAGTTACAATGAGCAGTTCTTC.